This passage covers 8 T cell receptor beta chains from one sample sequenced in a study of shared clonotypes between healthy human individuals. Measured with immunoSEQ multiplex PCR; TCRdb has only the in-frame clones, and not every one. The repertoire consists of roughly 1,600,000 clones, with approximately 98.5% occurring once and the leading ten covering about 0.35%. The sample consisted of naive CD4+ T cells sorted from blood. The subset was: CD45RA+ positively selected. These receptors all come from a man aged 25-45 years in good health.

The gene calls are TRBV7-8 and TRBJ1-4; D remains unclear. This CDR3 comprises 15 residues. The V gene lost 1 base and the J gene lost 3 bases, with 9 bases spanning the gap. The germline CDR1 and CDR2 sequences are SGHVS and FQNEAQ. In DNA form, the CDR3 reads TGTGCCAGCAGCTTAGTACTGGGTTCTAATGAAAAACTGTTTTTT. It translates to CASSLVLGSNEKLFF.

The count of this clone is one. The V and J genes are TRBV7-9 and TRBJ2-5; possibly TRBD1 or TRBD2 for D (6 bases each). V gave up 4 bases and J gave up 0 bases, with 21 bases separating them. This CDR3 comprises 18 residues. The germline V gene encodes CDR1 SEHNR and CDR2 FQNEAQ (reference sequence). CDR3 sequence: CASSSRVLGAGNQETQYF. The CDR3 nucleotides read TGTGCCAGCAGCTCGAGGGTGTTGGGGGCGGGGAACCAAGAGACCCAGTACTTC.

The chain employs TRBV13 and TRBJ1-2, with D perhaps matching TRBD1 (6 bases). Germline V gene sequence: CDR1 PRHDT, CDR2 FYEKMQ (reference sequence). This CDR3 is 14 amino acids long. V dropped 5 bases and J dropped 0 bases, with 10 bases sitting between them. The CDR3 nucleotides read TGTGCCAGCAGCCCGACAGGAGCTAACTATGGCTACACCTTC. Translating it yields CASSPTGANYGYTF.

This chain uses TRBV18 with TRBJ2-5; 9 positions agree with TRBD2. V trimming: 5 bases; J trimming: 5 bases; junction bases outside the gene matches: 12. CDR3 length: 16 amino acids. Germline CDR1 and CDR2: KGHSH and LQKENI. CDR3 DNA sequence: TGTGCCAGCTCATTGATAGCGGGAGCGCCTAGTGAGACCCAGTACTTC. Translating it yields CASSLIAGAPSETQYF.

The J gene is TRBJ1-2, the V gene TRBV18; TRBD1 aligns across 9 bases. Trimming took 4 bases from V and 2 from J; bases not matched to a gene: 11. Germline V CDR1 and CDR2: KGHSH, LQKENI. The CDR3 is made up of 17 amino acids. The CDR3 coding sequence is TGTGCCAGCTCACTCAAACCGGGACAGGGAGAGAACTATGGCTACACCTTC. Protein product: CASSLKPGQGENYGYTF.

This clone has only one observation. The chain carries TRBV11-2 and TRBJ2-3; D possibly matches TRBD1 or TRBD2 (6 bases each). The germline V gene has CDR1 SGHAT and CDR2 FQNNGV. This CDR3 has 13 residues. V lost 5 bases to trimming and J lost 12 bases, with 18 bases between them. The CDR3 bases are TGTGCCAGCAGCCTCGTAAAGGGGGGCGCACAGTATTTT. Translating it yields CASSLVKGGAQYF.

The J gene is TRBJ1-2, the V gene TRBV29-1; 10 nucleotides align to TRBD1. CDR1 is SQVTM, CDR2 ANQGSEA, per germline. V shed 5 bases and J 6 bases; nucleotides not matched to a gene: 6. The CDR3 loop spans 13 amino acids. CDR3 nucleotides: TGCAGCGTTCAAAGGGGGACAGGGGATGGCTACACCTTC. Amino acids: CSVQRGTGDGYTF.

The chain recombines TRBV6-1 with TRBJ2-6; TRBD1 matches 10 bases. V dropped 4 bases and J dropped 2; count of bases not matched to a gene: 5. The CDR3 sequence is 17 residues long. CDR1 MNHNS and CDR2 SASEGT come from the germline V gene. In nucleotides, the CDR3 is TGTGCCAGCAGTGCCGGGACAGGGGTTACTGGGGCCAACGTCCTGACTTTC. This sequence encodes CASSAGTGVTGANVLTF.